This T cell receptor beta chain is from a study of shared clonotypes between healthy human individuals. Germline V gives CDR1 LGHNA, CDR2 YNFKEQ. V was pared by 1 base and J by 3 bases, with 6 bases of the junction left unmatched. The CDR3 covers 16 residues. The study, taken as a whole, reports: How much donors shared clonotypes was expected to be affected by sequencing depth.

On this clone itself: The antigen is unknown.

Some clones are missing from TCRdb's copy, which holds only in-frame ones; the method was immunoSEQ multiplex PCR. The sample includes millions of clones, around nine tenths of them seen just once. The chain couples TRBV4-2 to TRBJ1-5; 7 nucleotides agree with TRBD1. The receptor was derived from a man between 18 and 35 years old in good health. The sequenced sample consisted of naive CD4+ T cells sorted from blood. Subset denoted: CD45RA+ positively selected. The CDR3 coding sequence is TGTGCCAGCAGCCAAGGAGGGGGCAGCATCAATCAGCCCCAGCATTTT. This codes for CASSQGGGSINQPQHF.